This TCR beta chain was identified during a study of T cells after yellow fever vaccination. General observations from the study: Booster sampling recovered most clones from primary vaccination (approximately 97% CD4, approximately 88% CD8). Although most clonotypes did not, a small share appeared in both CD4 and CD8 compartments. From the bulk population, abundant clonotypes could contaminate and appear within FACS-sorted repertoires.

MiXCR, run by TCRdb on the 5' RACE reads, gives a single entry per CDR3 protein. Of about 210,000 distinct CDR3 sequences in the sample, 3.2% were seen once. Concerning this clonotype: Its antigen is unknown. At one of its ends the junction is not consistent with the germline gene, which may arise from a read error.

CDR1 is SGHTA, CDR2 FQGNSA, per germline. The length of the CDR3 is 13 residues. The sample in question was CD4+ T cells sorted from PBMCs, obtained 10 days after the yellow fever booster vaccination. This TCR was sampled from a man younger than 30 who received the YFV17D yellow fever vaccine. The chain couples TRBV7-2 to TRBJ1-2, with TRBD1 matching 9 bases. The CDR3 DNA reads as TGTGCCAGCAGCTCGGGACAGGGTTATGGCTACTCCTTC. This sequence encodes CASSSGQGYGYSF.